This record concerns one T cell receptor beta chain sequence. Here immunoSEQ multiplex PCR was the method, and the copy in TCRdb shows in-frame clones only, minus some. The repertoire consists of approximately 320,000 clones, with 80% to 90% occurring once and the leading ten covering approximately 9%. Per germline, CDR1 SGDLS and CDR2 YYNGEE. With 3 bases removed from V and 7 bases from J, the gap between germline ends came to 16 bases. The CDR3 loop spans 15 amino acids. This record belongs to a study of blood T cell repertoires in COVID-19. The TCR was taken from a woman younger than 35 who had recovered from COVID-19. The V and J genes are TRBV9 and TRBJ1-4; D is unresolved. The specimen was PBMCs or T cells enriched from blood (not recorded which). The CDR3 DNA sequence: TGTGCCAGCAGCGCCAAGACCGGGGAGGGTGAAAAACTGTTTTTT. Translating it yields CASSAKTGEGEKLFF.